The 14 T cell receptor beta chains reported below all come from one sample, sequenced in a study. TCRdb re-called the RT-PCR reads with MiXCR, one entry per CDR3 protein. The table lists hundreds of thousands of distinct CDR3 sequences, approximately 15% of them singletons. The sequencing input was memory CD4+ T cells from blood. Source of these receptors: a female donor in good health, serving as a healthy control.

Ten or more counts support this clonotype. The V gene is TRBV20-1, the J gene TRBJ2-1; 9 nucleotides agree with TRBD2. The CDR3 covers 14 residues. The junction had 4 bases not matched to a gene; V was cut back by 3 bases and J by 4 bases. Germline V gives CDR1 DFQATT, CDR2 SNEGSKA (reference sequence). The CDR3: CSASGLAYYNEQFF. DNA for the CDR3: TGCAGTGCTAGTGGACTAGCGTATTACAATGAGCAGTTCTTC.

The V call is TRBV12-3 or TRBV12-4, the J call TRBJ2-2; D tentatively reads TRBD1 or TRBD2 (5 bases each). Between the trimmed V and J ends, which lost 4 bases and 4 bases, there was a span of 10 bases. The CDR3 length is 14 residues. The CDR3 here is CASSWDHLTGELFF. The DNA of the CDR3 is TGTGCCAGCAGTTGGGACCACCTCACCGGGGAGCTGTTTTTT.

A few counts support this clonotype. The chain couples TRBV29-1 to TRBJ1-2, with D maybe TRBD1 (5 bases). The CDR3 contains 14 residues. Germline assignment: CDR1 SQVTM and CDR2 ANQGSEA. The germline V and J ends were trimmed by 3 bases and 4 bases, with 15 bases remaining between them. CDR3 region: CSVDRDGVSYGYTF. As DNA, the CDR3 is TGCAGCGTTGATAGGGACGGCGTTTCCTATGGCTACACCTTC. Using reference TRBV29-1 and TRBJ1-2 for the parts outside the CDR3, the full variable domain is SAVISQKPSRDICQRGTSLTIQCQVDSQVTMMFWYRQQPGQSLTLIATANQGSEATYESGFVIDKFPISRPNLTFSTLTVSNMSPEDSSIYLCSVDRDGVSYGYTFGSGTRLTVV.

This clonotype was counted only a few times. V and J are TRBV9 and TRBJ1-2; D may be TRBD1 (5 bases). This CDR3 comprises 14 residues. Per germline, CDR1 SGDLS and CDR2 YYNGEE. V was shortened by 0 bases and J by 1 base, with 7 bases between the two germline ends. Written as DNA, the CDR3 is TGTGCCAGCAGCGTAGACAGGTATAACTATGGCTACACCTTC. It yields the protein CASSVDRYNYGYTF.

This chain links TRBV28 with TRBJ1-2; D gene unclear. V lost 5 bases and J lost 8, with 15 bases in between. Germline CDR1 is MDHEN and CDR2 is SYDVKM. The CDR3 consists of 13 residues. The CDR3 DNA reads TGTGCCAGCAGTACGATCATGGGTAGGGGCTACACCTTC. Encoded protein: CASSTIMGRGYTF.

This clonotype was seen only a few times. The V gene is TRBV25-1, the J gene TRBJ1-2; 10 nucleotides line up with TRBD1. This CDR3 region has 14 residues. CDR1 and CDR2 from the germline V gene are MGHDK and SYGVNS. Trimming took 3 bases from V and 6 from J; bases not matched to a gene: 4. The CDR3 nucleotides are TGTGCCAGCAGTGACCCCGGGACAGGGGATGGCTACACCTTC. Encoded protein: CASSDPGTGDGYTF.

This clonotype was recorded a few times. The chain has TRBV20-1 and TRBJ1-6, with 11 bases matching TRBD1. The J segment lost 9 bases and the V segment lost 3 bases, leaving 7 bases of the junction unmatched. This CDR3 has 15 amino acids. The V gene's germline CDR1 is DFQATT and CDR2 SNEGSKA (reference sequence). As DNA, the CDR3 is TGCAGTGCTAGTAGGGACAGGGGGATTGGTTCACCCCTCCACTTT. Residues: CSASRDRGIGSPLHF.

This clonotype was seen once. A single base separates this from a much larger clone, so it may be a read error. Because the CDR3 is missing its conserved closing phenylalanine or tryptophan, this is likely a read error. The J gene is TRBJ1-1, the V gene TRBV11-2; a possible D gene is TRBD1 (6 bases). CDR3 length: 15 amino acids. Looked up from germline, CDR1 is SGHAT and CDR2 is FQNNGV. Trimming left V 4 bases short and J 3 bases short, with 15 bases between. Here the CDR3 DNA reads TGTGCCAGCAGCTCCCCCCGGGGGGCCTACACTGAAGCTTTCTCT. Amino acids: CASSSPRGAYTEAFS.

This chain connects TRBV6-1 to TRBJ1-1, with D tentatively TRBD1 (5 bases). Between the trimmed V and J ends, which lost 6 bases and 2 bases, there was a span of 10 bases. This CDR3 has 13 amino acids. The germline gives CDR1 MNHNS, CDR2 SASEGT. The CDR3: CASRVTDNTEAFF. As DNA, the CDR3 is TGTGCCAGCAGGGTGACAGATAACACTGAAGCTTTCTTT.

The chain recombines TRBV28 with TRBJ1-2; no firm D call. CDR3 length: 13 residues. Trimming took off 2 bases at V and 2 bases at J, with 6 bases between the two ends. Germline lookup yields CDR1 MDHEN and CDR2 SYDVKM. This CDR3 reads CASSLTRNYGYTF. CDR3 DNA: TGTGCCAGCAGTTTAACACGGAACTATGGCTACACCTTC.

This clonotype has a count of ten or more. The chain has TRBV4-2 and TRBJ1-5; TRBD1 aligns across 12 bases. J lost 5 bases, V lost 4 bases, and 3 bases had no gene match. Germline assignment: CDR1 LGHNA and CDR2 YNFKEQ. This CDR3 has 15 residues. The CDR3 sequence: CASSRDRGRDQPQHF. The CDR3 DNA reads TGTGCCAGCAGCCGGGACAGGGGGCGGGATCAGCCCCAGCATTTT.

The rearrangement uses TRBV7-2 and TRBJ2-5; 8 bases are a match to TRBD1. Germline V gene data show CDR1 as SGHTA and CDR2 as FQGNSA. The length of the CDR3 is 16 residues. The ends lost 6 bases at V and 1 base at J; junction bases unmatched: 10. As DNA, the CDR3 is TGTGCCAGCAGTTTTCCAGGGGGGACAGGCCAAGAGACCCAGTACTTC. It yields the protein CASSFPGGTGQETQYF.

The V gene is TRBV7-9, the J gene TRBJ2-3; 8 positions agree with TRBD2. The CDR3 length is 22 residues. V was pared by 2 bases and J by 0 bases, with 22 bases of the junction left unmatched. Per germline, CDR1 SEHNR and CDR2 FQNEAQ (reference sequence). CDR3 sequence: CASSLLRRASGPSGGSTDTQYF. CDR3 sequence (DNA): TGTGCCAGCAGCTTACTACGGCGGGCTAGCGGGCCTTCCGGGGGTAGCACAGATACGCAGTATTTT.

The genes are TRBV12-3 or TRBV12-4 and TRBJ1-1, with 7 bases lining up with TRBD1. CDR3 size: 13 residues. Trimming took 6 bases from V and 4 from J; bases not matched to a gene: 5. The CDR3 is CASSPDRSTEAFF. The CDR3 DNA sequence: TGTGCCAGCAGCCCGGACAGGAGCACTGAAGCTTTCTTT.